The 29 T cell receptor beta chains reported below all come from one sample, sequenced in a study of blood T cell repertoires in COVID-19 (dated by TCRdb to 2018 to 2020). The library was prepared using the immunoSEQ multiplex PCR assay. Entries here come from immuneACCESS through TCRdb and include only in-frame sequences with V and J called. Some clones fail to appear in such tables; in the studies checked, an unresolved V gene covers under half of the shortfall, and the cause of the remainder is unknown. The sample has hundreds of thousands of clones on record, roughly 91% of them singletons. The leading ten clones occupy over 2% of the sample. Input material: PBMCs or T cells enriched from blood (not recorded which). The receptors here all came from a woman aged 55 to 70 in a cohort exposed to, infected with or recovered from COVID-19 (not recorded which).

The V and J genes are TRBV2 and TRBJ1-1; D is unclear. This CDR3 spans 14 amino acids. With 2 bases removed from V and 4 bases from J, the gap between germline ends came to 11 bases. Germline V gene lookup returns CDR1 SNHLY and CDR2 FYNNEI. The CDR3 sequence: CASSEYRVGTEAFF. Written as DNA, the CDR3 is TGTGCCAGCAGTGAATATCGGGTGGGCACTGAAGCTTTCTTT.

The V gene is TRBV30, the J gene TRBJ1-3; TRBD1 matches 9 bases. This CDR3 is built from 15 residues. Trimming took 2 bases from V and 1 from J; bases not matched to a gene: 3. Germline V gives CDR1 GTSNPN, CDR2 SVGIG (reference sequence). The CDR3 spells CAWSSDRGSGNTIYF. CDR3 sequence (DNA): TGTGCCTGGAGTTCAGACAGGGGGTCTGGAAACACCATATATTTT.

A few counts support this clone. The chain employs TRBV5-4 and TRBJ1-2, with 7 positions matching TRBD1. The CDR3 length is 14 residues. J lost 8 bases, V lost 0 bases, and 7 bases had no gene match. Germline loops: CDR1 SGHNT, CDR2 YYREEE (reference sequence). The DNA for the CDR3 is TGTGCCAGCAGCTTGGTGGGACAGTCGTCGGGCTACACCTTC. This encodes CASSLVGQSSGYTF.

This chain connects TRBV6-5 to TRBJ2-7; TRBD2 matches 10 bases. This CDR3 is built from 14 residues. The V and J ends lost 8 bases and 5 bases, in that order; junction bases with no gene match: 9. Looked up from germline, CDR1 is MNHEY and CDR2 is SVGAGI. The CDR3, as DNA: TGTGCCAGCGCATACCTAGCGGGAGAGAACGAGCAGTACTTC. It codes for CASAYLAGENEQYF.

The chain has TRBV6-6 and TRBJ2-7; TRBD2 matches at 8 bases. The CDR3 covers 14 residues. J was trimmed by 6 bases and V by 6 bases; bases with no gene match: 10. Germline values: CDR1 MNHNY, CDR2 SVGAGI (reference sequence). The CDR3 region is CASSQDGGGREQYF. In DNA, the CDR3 is TGTGCCAGCAGCCAGGACGGGGGGGGTCGCGAGCAGTACTTC.

The CDR3 here is CASSLTGDRSNSPLHF. The DNA of the CDR3 is TGTGCCAGCAGCTTAACGGGTGACAGGAGTAATTCACCCCTCCACTTT. The V gene is TRBV7-3, the J gene TRBJ1-6; TRBD1 is a possible D gene (6 bases). The CDR3 runs 16 residues. From germline, CDR1 is SGHTA and CDR2 FQGTGA. The germline V and J ends were trimmed by 0 bases and 6 bases, with 12 bases remaining between them.

The chain combines TRBV7-2 with TRBJ2-4, with TRBD1 matching over 10 bases. The V gene end was trimmed by 0 bases and the J gene end by 0 bases; junction bases not matched to a gene: 2. CDR3 size: 17 residues. Germline values: CDR1 SGHTA, CDR2 FQGNSA. The CDR3: CASSLATGGSAKNIQYF. The CDR3, as DNA: TGTGCCAGCAGCTTAGCGACAGGGGGCTCAGCCAAAAACATTCAGTACTTC.

The rearrangement links TRBV27 to TRBJ2-7; D is unresolved. V gave up 5 bases and J gave up 1 base, with 15 bases separating them. This CDR3 has 15 amino acids. Germline loops: CDR1 MNHEY, CDR2 SMNVEV (reference sequence). For the CDR3, the DNA is TGTGCCAGCAGTGCGCGAGGTCACGGTTCCTACGAGCAGTACTTC. Protein: CASSARGHGSYEQYF.

The chain is built from TRBV6-4 and TRBJ2-3, with 10 bases lining up with TRBD2. Trimming removed 8 bases from V and 1 base from J; junction bases left unmatched: 3. Germline values: CDR1 MRHNA, CDR2 SNTAGT. This CDR3 contains 14 residues. Here the CDR3 reads CASGGLAGTDTQYF. CDR3 nucleotide sequence: TGTGCCAGCGGAGGACTAGCGGGCACAGATACGCAGTATTTT.

The chain links TRBV29-1 to TRBJ1-3; D gene unclear. Germline CDR1 and CDR2: SQVTM and ANQGSEA. Trimming shortened V by 2 bases and J by 0 bases, and 14 bases separated the two germline ends. This CDR3 has 16 amino acids. This chain's CDR3 is CSVERRRGVSGNTIYF. The CDR3 nucleotides are TGCAGCGTTGAAAGGCGGCGGGGAGTCTCTGGAAACACCATATATTTT.

This chain joins TRBV19 and TRBJ2-7; possible D gene TRBD2, 5 bases. CDR1 and CDR2 from the germline V gene are LNHDA and SQIVND (reference sequence). This CDR3 is 12 amino acids long. Trimming shortened V by 5 bases and J by 3 bases, and 8 bases separated the two germline ends. The CDR3 DNA is TGTGCCAGTAGTGGAGGCAGCTACGAGCAGTACTTC. This encodes CASSGGSYEQYF.

This rearrangement joins TRBV20-1 to TRBJ1-2; the D gene is possibly TRBD1 (5 bases). CDR1 is DFQATT, CDR2 SNEGSKA, per germline (reference sequence). There are 15 residues in the CDR3. The ends were cut back, 3 bases at V and 4 bases at J, with 18 bases in the middle. For the CDR3, the DNA is TGCAGTGCTAGTGGAGGGTGGGAGGGGCTCTATGGCTACACCTTC. Protein sequence: CSASGGWEGLYGYTF.

CDR3: CASSITSGVLSEQYF. CDR3 DNA: TGTGCCAGTAGTATAACTAGCGGGGTGTTGAGCGAGCAGTACTTC. The chain couples TRBV19 to TRBJ2-7; TRBD2 agrees at 10 bases. The CDR3 is 15 amino acids. With 2 bases clipped from V and 6 bases from J, the junction kept 7 bases outside the gene matches. Germline CDR1 is LNHDA and CDR2 is SQIVND (reference sequence).

The chain uses TRBV19 and TRBJ2-1; possible D gene TRBD2, 6 bases. Looked up from germline, CDR1 is LNHDA and CDR2 is SQIVND (reference sequence). This CDR3 has 14 residues. Trimming cost V 5 bases and J 4 bases, with 12 bases left between them. DNA for the CDR3: TGTGCCAGTAGTGGACTAACCCTTTACAATGAGCAGTTCTTC. This encodes CASSGLTLYNEQFF.

The J gene is TRBJ1-1, the V gene TRBV15; TRBD1 aligns across 8 bases. The CDR3 is 17 amino acids. The germline V gene encodes CDR1 LNHNV and CDR2 YYDKDF (reference sequence). The J segment lost 3 bases and the V segment lost 0 bases, leaving 9 bases of the junction unmatched. This CDR3 reads CATSRDWQGARDTEAFF. Here the CDR3 DNA reads TGTGCCACCAGCAGAGATTGGCAGGGGGCGCGGGACACTGAAGCTTTCTTT.

This chain uses TRBV7-8 with TRBJ1-5, with a weak D call TRBD1 (5 bases). The CDR3 extends over 14 amino acids. Trimming removed 5 bases at V and 1 base at J, with 9 bases between. Per the germline V gene, CDR1 is SGHVS and CDR2 is FQNEAQ. The CDR3 DNA reads TGTGCCAGCAGCCTCAGGGAAAGCAATCAGCCCCAGCATTTT. Protein: CASSLRESNQPQHF. The full variable domain, completed using reference TRBV7-8 and TRBJ1-5, is GAGVSQSPRYKVAKRGQDVALRCDPISGHVSLFWYQQALGQGPEFLTYFQNEAQLDKSGLPSDRFFAERPEGSVSTLKIQRTQQEDSAVYLCASSLRESNQPQHFGDGTRLSIL.

V is TRBV27 and J is TRBJ1-1; a weak D match, TRBD1 (6 bases). Germline V gene data show CDR1 as MNHEY and CDR2 as SMNVEV (reference sequence). Between the trimmed V and J ends, which lost 3 bases and 4 bases, there was a span of 9 bases. The CDR3 is made up of 13 amino acids. This CDR3 is CASSFTGFTEAFF. CDR3 bases: TGTGCCAGCAGTTTCACAGGGTTCACTGAAGCTTTCTTT.

The V call is TRBV4-2, the J call TRBJ2-3; a weak D match, TRBD1 (7 bases). CDR1 is LGHNA and CDR2 is YNFKEQ in the germline V gene. This CDR3 is built from 17 residues. Trimming removed 4 bases from V and 0 bases from J, with 17 bases in between. Here the CDR3 reads CASSLSQGGESTDTQYF. The CDR3 nucleotides read TGTGCCAGCAGCCTATCTCAGGGGGGCGAAAGCACAGATACGCAGTATTTT.

The chain links TRBV30 to TRBJ2-7, with TRBD2 identical over 9 bases. After removal of 4 bases from V and 6 bases from J, the junction contained 16 bases not matched to a gene. Germline V gives CDR1 GTSNPN, CDR2 SVGIG (reference sequence). This CDR3 has 16 amino acids. The CDR3 sequence is CAWNRGSGSFLGEQYF. Written as DNA, the CDR3 is TGTGCCTGGAATAGGGGTAGCGGGAGTTTTTTGGGCGAGCAGTACTTC.

This clone was counted a single time. The gene calls are TRBV7-9 and TRBJ1-2; D is possibly TRBD1 (5 bases). The germline V and J ends were trimmed by 1 base and 3 bases, with 6 bases remaining between them. This CDR3 has 13 amino acids. Germline V gives CDR1 SEHNR, CDR2 FQNEAQ (reference sequence). CDR3 bases: TGTGCCAGCAGCTTAGGACAGTACTATGGCTACACCTTC. The encoded protein is CASSLGQYYGYTF.

This rearrangement joins TRBV28 to TRBJ2-3; unclear D gene. V gave up 6 bases and J gave up 0 bases, with 13 bases separating them. There are 15 residues in the CDR3. Germline CDR1 reads MDHEN; CDR2 reads SYDVKM. As DNA, the CDR3 is TGTGCCAGCAGAGCCCTAGGCGTTAGCACAGATACGCAGTATTTT. Translation gives CASRALGVSTDTQYF.

This chain connects TRBV29-1 to TRBJ2-7, with TRBD1 matching over 8 bases. The CDR3 consists of 12 residues. Germline V lookup: CDR1 SQVTM, CDR2 ANQGSEA. V shed 7 bases, J shed 3 bases, and the junction held 5 bases outside the gene matches. The CDR3 bases are TGCAGCGGGGGGACAGGAAGCTACGAGCAGTACTTC. This gives the protein CSGGTGSYEQYF.

The chain links TRBV6-1 to TRBJ1-4, with 9 bases matching TRBD1. CDR3 length equals 17 residues. The junction had 8 bases not matched to a gene; V was cut back by 2 bases and J by 4 bases. Germline values: CDR1 MNHNS, CDR2 SASEGT. Written as DNA, the CDR3 is TGTGCCAGCAGTGAATCCGTAGGGACAGGGCTTAATGAAAAACTGTTTTTT. Protein: CASSESVGTGLNEKLFF.

V and J are TRBV4-1 and TRBJ1-3; tentative D call: TRBD1 (5 bases). Between the trimmed V and J ends, which lost 0 bases and 6 bases, there was a span of 12 bases. The CDR3 covers 15 residues. Germline V lookup: CDR1 MGHRA, CDR2 YSYEKL. This CDR3 is CASSQDRGLLNTIYF. The CDR3 DNA sequence: TGCGCCAGCAGCCAAGATAGGGGACTCCTAAACACCATATATTTT.

A few counts support this clone. This rearrangement joins TRBV29-1 to TRBJ1-1, with 7 bases fitting TRBD1. Trimming at V came to 6 bases and at J to 1 base, leaving 5 bases not matched to a gene. Germline V gene sequence: CDR1 SQVTM, CDR2 ANQGSEA. This CDR3 comprises 13 residues. DNA of the CDR3: TGCAGCGTGGGACAGACAACGAACACTGAAGCTTTCTTT. It codes for CSVGQTTNTEAFF. Filled out from reference TRBV29-1 and TRBJ1-1, the complete variable domain reads SAVISQKPSRDICQRGTSLTIQCQVDSQVTMMFWYRQQPGQSLTLIATANQGSEATYESGFVIDKFPISRPNLTFSTLTVSNMSPEDSSIYLCSVGQTTNTEAFFGQGTRLTVV.

The rearrangement uses TRBV19 and TRBJ2-6; D might be TRBD1 (6 bases). V lost 6 bases and J lost 2, with 11 bases in between. This CDR3 is built from 15 residues. Germline assignment: CDR1 LNHDA and CDR2 SQIVND (reference sequence). DNA for the CDR3: TGTGCCAGTAGCAAAACAGGGACTGGGGCCAACGTCCTGACTTTC. It is translated as CASSKTGTGANVLTF.

The genes are TRBV20-1 and TRBJ2-5; D is undetermined. Germline loops: CDR1 DFQATT, CDR2 SNEGSKA (reference sequence). This CDR3 is built from 11 residues. V lost 5 bases, J lost 0 bases, and 4 bases lay in between. CDR3 protein: CSAEYQETQYF. The CDR3 DNA sequence: TGCAGTGCTGAGTACCAAGAGACCCAGTACTTC.

This chain links TRBV11-2 with TRBJ1-4; 10 bases align to TRBD1. The CDR3 totals 18 residues. From germline, CDR1 is SGHAT and CDR2 FQNNGV. J gave up 8 bases and V 5 bases, and 17 bases lay outside the gene matches. In DNA, the CDR3 is TGTGCCAGCAGCCTGCGCGGGACAGGGGACGCCGGTCGGGAAAAACTGTTTTTT. Its protein product is CASSLRGTGDAGREKLFF.

The chain links TRBV4-3 to TRBJ2-1; 11 bases map to TRBD2. Germline V gene data show CDR1 as LGHNA and CDR2 as YSLEER. V lost 3 bases to trimming and J lost 6 bases; unmatched junction nucleotides: 4. This CDR3 region has 15 residues. This CDR3 reads CASSQLAGGVNEQFF. Here the CDR3 DNA reads TGCGCCAGCAGCCAGCTAGCGGGAGGAGTCAATGAGCAGTTCTTC.